This TCR beta chain was recorded in a study of blood T cell repertoires in COVID-19. Clones were sequenced by immunoSEQ multiplex PCR, and TCRdb holds only the in-frame ones, with some missing. Among 210,000 or so clones listed, under 85% were seen once. This clonotype originated in an elderly woman with COVID-19, enrolled during active disease. Sequencing used peripheral blood.

The CDR3 DNA is TGTGCCAGCAGCTCCCGACTAGAGAATGAGCAGTTCTTC. Translated, it gives CASSSRLENEQFF. The chain joins TRBV7-6 to TRBJ2-1; D is perhaps TRBD2 (6 bases). Trimming shortened V by 4 bases and J by 7 bases, and 11 bases separated the two germline ends. CDR1 is SGHVS and CDR2 is FNYEAQ in the germline V gene. The CDR3 loop spans 13 amino acids. Combining the CDR3 with reference TRBV7-6 and TRBJ2-1 gives the whole variable domain GAGVSQSPRYKVTKRGQDVALRCDPISGHVSLYWYRQALGQGPEFLTYFNYEAQQDKSGLPNDRFSAERPEGSISTLTIQRTEQRDSAMYRCASSSRLENEQFFGPGTRLTVL.